This TCR beta chain was recovered during a study of CD8+ T cells in alopecia areata. On the study more broadly: Using the percentage of affected scalp area, treated patients' severity was scored. Study-wide results and caveats: Scalp clonality decreased significantly with tofacitinib, and so did expanded CD8+ clones among the top 100. There were many expanded lesional clones persisting in scalp and blood during tofacitinib.

Treatment denoted: oral pan-JAK inhibitor, 5-10 mg twice daily. A word on this clone: Its antigen is as yet unknown.

With V trimmed by 1 base and J by 5 bases, 2 bases remained unmatched. This CDR3 region has 14 residues. CDR1 and CDR2 from the germline V gene are SEHNR and FQNEAQ (reference sequence). TCR sequencing used cDNA made by reverse transcription of extracted RNA. Sequencing used immunoSEQ multiplex PCR; TCRdb keeps in-frame clones, though not all of them. The repertoire holds more than 200,000 clones, with around two fifths as singletons. The receptor's source is a human donor with alopecia areata. The sequencing used CD4+ T cells sorted from blood, collected at approximately week 37, from a patient treated with tofacitinib. V usage is TRBV7-9 and J usage is TRBJ2-7, with 10 positions matching TRBD1. The CDR3 nucleotides are TGTGCCAGCAGCTTAGGAGGGACAGGGGACGAGCAGTACTTC. Protein sequence: CASSLGGTGDEQYF.